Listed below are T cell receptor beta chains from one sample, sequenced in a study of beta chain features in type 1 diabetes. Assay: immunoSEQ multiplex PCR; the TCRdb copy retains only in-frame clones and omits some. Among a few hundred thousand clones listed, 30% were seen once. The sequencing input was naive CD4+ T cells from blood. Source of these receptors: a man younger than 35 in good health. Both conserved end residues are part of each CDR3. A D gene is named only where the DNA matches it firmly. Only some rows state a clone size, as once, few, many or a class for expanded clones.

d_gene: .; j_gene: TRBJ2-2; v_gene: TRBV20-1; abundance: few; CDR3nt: TGCAGTGCTAGTCAGACCGGGGAGCTGTTTTTT; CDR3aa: CSASQTGELFF
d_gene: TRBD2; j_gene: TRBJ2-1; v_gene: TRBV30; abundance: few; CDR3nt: TGTGCCTGGGAGGGGACTAGCGGGAGTTATTCCTACAATGAGCAGTTCTTC; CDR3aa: CAWEGTSGSYSYNEQFF
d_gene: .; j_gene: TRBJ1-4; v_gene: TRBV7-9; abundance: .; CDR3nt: TGTGCCAGCAGCCCACCATCATCGAATGAAAAACTGTTTTTT; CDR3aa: CASSPPSSNEKLFF
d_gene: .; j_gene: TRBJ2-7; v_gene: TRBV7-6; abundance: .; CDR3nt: TGTGCCAGCAGCTTAGCAGTGGGGTACGGACACGAGCAGTACTTC; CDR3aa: CASSLAVGYGHEQYF
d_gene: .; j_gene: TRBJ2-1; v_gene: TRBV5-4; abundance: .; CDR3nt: TGTGCCAGCAGCTTTGAGGCGAGCTCCTACAATGAGCAGTTCTTC; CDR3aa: CASSFEASSYNEQFF
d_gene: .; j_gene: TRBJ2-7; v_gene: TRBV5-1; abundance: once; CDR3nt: TGCGCCAGCAGCTGGGACTCCACCTACGAGCAGTACTTC; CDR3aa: CASSWDSTYEQYF
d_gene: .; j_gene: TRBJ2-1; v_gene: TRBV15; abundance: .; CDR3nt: TGTGCCACCAGCAGAGAACTAGCTGTAAAGCAGTTCTTC; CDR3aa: CATSRELAVKQFF
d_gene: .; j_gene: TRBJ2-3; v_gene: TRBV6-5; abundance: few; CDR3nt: TGTGCCAGCAGTGGACACAAAACTAGCACAGATACGCAGTATTTT; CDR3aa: CASSGHKTSTDTQYF
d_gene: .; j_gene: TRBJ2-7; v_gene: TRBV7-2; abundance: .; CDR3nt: TGTGCCAGCAGCTTAGGGGGGACGGCGTACGAGCAGTACTTC; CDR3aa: CASSLGGTAYEQYF
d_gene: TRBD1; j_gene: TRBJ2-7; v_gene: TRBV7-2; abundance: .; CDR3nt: TGTGCCAGCAGCTTCCCCCGGGACAGGGGGTTCTCCTACGAGCAGTACTTC; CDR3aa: CASSFPRDRGFSYEQYF
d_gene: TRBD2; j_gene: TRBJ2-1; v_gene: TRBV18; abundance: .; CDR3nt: TGTGCCAGCTCACCCGGACTAGCGGGAGGCAACAATGAGCAGTTCTTC; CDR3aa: CASSPGLAGGNNEQFF
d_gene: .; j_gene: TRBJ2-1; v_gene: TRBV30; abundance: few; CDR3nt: TGTGCCTGCTCTTCCTACAATGAGCAGTTCTTC; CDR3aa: CACSSYNEQFF
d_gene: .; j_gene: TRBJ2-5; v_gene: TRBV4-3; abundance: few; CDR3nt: TGCGCCAGCAGCCAAGAACTCCAAGAGACCCAGTACTTC; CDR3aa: CASSQELQETQYF
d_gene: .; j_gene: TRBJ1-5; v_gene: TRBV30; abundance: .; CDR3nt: TGTGCCTGGTCAGGGGAGATCGAAGAGCCCCAGCATTTT; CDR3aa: CAWSGEIEEPQHF
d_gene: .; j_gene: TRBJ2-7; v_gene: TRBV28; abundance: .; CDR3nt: TGTGCCAGCAGTTTGGGGCGGAGCTCCTACGAGCAGTACTTC; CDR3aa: CASSLGRSSYEQYF
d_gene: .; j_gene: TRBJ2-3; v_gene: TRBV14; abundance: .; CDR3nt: TGTGCCAGCAGCCCCCAAGGCACCGGTACGCAGTATTTT; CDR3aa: CASSPQGTGTQYF
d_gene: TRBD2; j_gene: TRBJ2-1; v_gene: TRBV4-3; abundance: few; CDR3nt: TGCGCCAGCAGCCAACCGGGACTAGCCTACAATGAGCAGTTCTTC; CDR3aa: CASSQPGLAYNEQFF
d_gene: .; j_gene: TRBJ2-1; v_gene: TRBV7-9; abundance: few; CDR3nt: TGTGCCAGCAGCTCGTCAGGACCGACTTACAATGAGCAGTTCTTC; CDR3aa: CASSSSGPTYNEQFF
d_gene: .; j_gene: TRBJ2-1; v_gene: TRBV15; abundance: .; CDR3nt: TGTGCCACCAGCAGAGAGGGGGCCATCGAAACCTACAATGAGCAGTTCTTC; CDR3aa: CATSREGAIETYNEQFF
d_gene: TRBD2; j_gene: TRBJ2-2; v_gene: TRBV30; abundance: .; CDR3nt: TGTGCCTGGAGTAGGATAGCGGGAGCCGGGGAGCTGTTTTTT; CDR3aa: CAWSRIAGAGELFF
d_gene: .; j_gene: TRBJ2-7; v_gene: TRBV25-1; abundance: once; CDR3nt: TGTGCCAGCAGTCCCCGGGAGGGGGCAAGCTACGAGCAGTACTTC; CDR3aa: CASSPREGASYEQYF
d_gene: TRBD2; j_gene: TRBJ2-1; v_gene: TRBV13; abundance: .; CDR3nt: TGTGCCAGCAGCCCGGGACTAGCTTACAATGAGCAGTTCTTC; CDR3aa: CASSPGLAYNEQFF
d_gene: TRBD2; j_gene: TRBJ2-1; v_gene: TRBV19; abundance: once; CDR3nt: TGTGCCAGTAGTCCAGAACGCGGGACTAGCGGGACTAATGAGCAGTTCTTC; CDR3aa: CASSPERGTSGTNEQFF
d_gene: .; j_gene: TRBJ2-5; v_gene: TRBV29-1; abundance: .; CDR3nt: TGCAGCGTTGAAGATCTAAACCGGGGGTGGACCCAGTACTTC; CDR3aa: CSVEDLNRGWTQYF
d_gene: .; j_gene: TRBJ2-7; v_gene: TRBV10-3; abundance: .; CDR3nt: TGTGCCATCAGTGAGCAAATGGAACCTTACTTC; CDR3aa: CAISEQMEPYF
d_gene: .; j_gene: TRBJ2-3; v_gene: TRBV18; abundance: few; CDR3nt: TGTGCCAGCTCACCGGCAACGGGAGAGGCAGATACGCAGTATTTT; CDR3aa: CASSPATGEADTQYF
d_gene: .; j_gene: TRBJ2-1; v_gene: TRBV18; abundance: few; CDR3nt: TGTGCCAGCTCTCCACCGGCGGGGCACAATGAGCAGTTCTTC; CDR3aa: CASSPPAGHNEQFF
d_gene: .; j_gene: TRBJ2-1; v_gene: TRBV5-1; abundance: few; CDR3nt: TGCGCCAGCAGCTTGGGATTCTACTCCTACAATGAGCAGTTCTTC; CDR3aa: CASSLGFYSYNEQFF
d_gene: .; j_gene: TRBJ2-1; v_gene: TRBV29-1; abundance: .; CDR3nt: TGCAGCGTCCTGTCGGGTCGGGAATTTGAGCAGTTCTTC; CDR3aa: CSVLSGREFEQFF
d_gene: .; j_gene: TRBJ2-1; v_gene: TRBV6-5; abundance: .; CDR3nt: TGTGCCAGCAGTCGCACTAGCAGGAATGAGCAGTTCTTC; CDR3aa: CASSRTSRNEQFF
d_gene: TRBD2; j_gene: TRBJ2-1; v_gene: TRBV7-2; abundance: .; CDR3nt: TGTGCCAGCAGCTTAGGAAGACTAGCTTACAATGAGCAGTTCTTC; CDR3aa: CASSLGRLAYNEQFF
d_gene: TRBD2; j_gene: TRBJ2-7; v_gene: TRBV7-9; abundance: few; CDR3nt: TGTGCCAGCAGCCCGCGACTAGCGGGATTTTCCGAGCAGTACTTC; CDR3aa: CASSPRLAGFSEQYF
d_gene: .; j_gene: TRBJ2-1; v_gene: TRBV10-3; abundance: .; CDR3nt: TGTGCCATCAGTGACAGGTTCCAGGGCAATGAGCAGTTCTTC; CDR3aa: CAISDRFQGNEQFF
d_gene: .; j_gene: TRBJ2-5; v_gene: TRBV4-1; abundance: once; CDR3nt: TGCGCCAGCAGCCAAGATCTCAGGGTTTCAGAGACCCAGTACTTC; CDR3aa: CASSQDLRVSETQYF
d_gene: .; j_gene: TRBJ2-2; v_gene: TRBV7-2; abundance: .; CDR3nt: TGTGCCAGCACCTACGAGAGGACCACCGGGGAGCTGTTTTTT; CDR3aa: CASTYERTTGELFF
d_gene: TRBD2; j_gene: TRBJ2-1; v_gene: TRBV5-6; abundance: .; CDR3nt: TGTGCCAGCAGTCCTGGGAGGGCCAATGAGCAGTTCTTC; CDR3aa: CASSPGRANEQFF
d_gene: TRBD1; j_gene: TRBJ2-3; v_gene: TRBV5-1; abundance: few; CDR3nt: TGCGCCAGCAGCTCGGGACAGCCTGGGGATACGCAGTATTTT; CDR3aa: CASSSGQPGDTQYF
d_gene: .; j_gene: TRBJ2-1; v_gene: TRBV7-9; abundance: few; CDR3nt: TGTGCCAGCAGCTTAGACTACTATGAGCAGTTCTTC; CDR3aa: CASSLDYYEQFF
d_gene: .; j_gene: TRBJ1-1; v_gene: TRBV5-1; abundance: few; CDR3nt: TGCGCCAGCAGCTTGGCGTTGAACACTGAAGCTTTCTTT; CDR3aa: CASSLALNTEAFF
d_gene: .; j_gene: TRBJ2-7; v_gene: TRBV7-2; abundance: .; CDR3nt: TGTGCCAGCAGCAACAACAGGGCAGCCTACGAGCAGTACTTC; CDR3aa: CASSNNRAAYEQYF
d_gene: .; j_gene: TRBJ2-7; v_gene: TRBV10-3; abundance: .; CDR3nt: TGTGCCATCAGCTTAATAAGACGGGGGACCTACGAGCAGTACTTC; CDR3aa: CAISLIRRGTYEQYF
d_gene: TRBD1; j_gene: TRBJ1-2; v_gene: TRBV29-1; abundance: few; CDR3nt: TGCAGCGTTTCCGGACAGGGGTTCTATGGCTACACCTTC; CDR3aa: CSVSGQGFYGYTF
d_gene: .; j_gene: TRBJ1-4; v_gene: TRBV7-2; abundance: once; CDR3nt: TGTGCCAGCAGCTTCCCCGAGGACAGCACCTCAACTAATGAAAAACTGTTTTTT; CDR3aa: CASSFPEDSTSTNEKLFF
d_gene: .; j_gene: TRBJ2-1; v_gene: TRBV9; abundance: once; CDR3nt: TGTGCCAGCAGCGTCTGGGCGGGCGATGAGCAGTTCTTC; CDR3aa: CASSVWAGDEQFF
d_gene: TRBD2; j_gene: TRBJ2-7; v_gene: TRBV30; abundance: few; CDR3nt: TGTGCCGGAGCTCCGGCGGGAGTCCACGAGCAGTACTTC; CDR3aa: CAGAPAGVHEQYF
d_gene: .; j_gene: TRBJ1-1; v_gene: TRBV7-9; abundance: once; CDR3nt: TGTGCCAGCAGCTACACCACTGAAGCTTTCTTT; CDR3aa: CASSYTTEAFF
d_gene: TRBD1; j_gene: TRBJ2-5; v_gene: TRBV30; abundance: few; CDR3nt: TGTGCCTGGAGCGAGGGACAGGGGATTGAGACCCAGTACTTC; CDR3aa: CAWSEGQGIETQYF
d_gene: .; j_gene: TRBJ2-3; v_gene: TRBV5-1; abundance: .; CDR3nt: TGCGCCAGCAGCGTCCGACTAGGAAGCACAGATACGCAGTATTTT; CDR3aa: CASSVRLGSTDTQYF